The rows below give T cell receptor beta chains drawn from one sample of a study of blood T cell repertoires in COVID-19. Here immunoSEQ multiplex PCR was the method, and the copy in TCRdb shows in-frame clones only, minus some. The sample yields 95,000 to 110,000 clones, under 90% seen once. The specimen sequenced was peripheral blood. The receptors derive from a human donor in a cohort sampled during active or convalescent COVID-19. Both conserved end residues are part of each CDR3. Not all rows give a size; the values are once, few, many and, for expanded clones, a class.

CDR3 protein: CASSPFSGANEKLFF; clone size: .; CDR3 length: 15; V gene: TRBV11-3
CDR3 protein: CASSQRGAYEQYF; clone size: .; CDR3 length: 13; V gene: TRBV3-1/TRBV3-2
CDR3 protein: CASSEPGGHQPQHF; clone size: few; CDR3 length: 14; V gene: TRBV25-1
CDR3 protein: CASSQVNSGSGYTF; clone size: .; CDR3 length: 14; V gene: TRBV7-2
CDR3 protein: CASSTFGGTEAFF; clone size: .; CDR3 length: 13; V gene: TRBV7-8
CDR3 protein: CASSQVRVNYGYTF; clone size: .; CDR3 length: 14; V gene: TRBV3-1/TRBV3-2
CDR3 protein: CASKSGGWVNTEAFF; clone size: .; CDR3 length: 15; V gene: TRBV6-5
CDR3 protein: CASSSLYGYTF; clone size: .; CDR3 length: 11; V gene: TRBV6-5
CDR3 protein: CASLGGYEQYF; clone size: .; CDR3 length: 11; V gene: TRBV6-5
CDR3 protein: CASSLATGNTEAFF; clone size: .; CDR3 length: 14; V gene: TRBV5-1
CDR3 protein: CASSQELATDTQYF; clone size: .; CDR3 length: 14; V gene: TRBV4-3
CDR3 protein: CATSEPSGQGASRGGASTDTQYF; clone size: .; CDR3 length: 23; V gene: TRBV24-1
CDR3 protein: CASSLSRSGGLNTEAFF; clone size: .; CDR3 length: 17; V gene: TRBV11-3
CDR3 protein: CAWSGGGLGNQPQHF; clone size: .; CDR3 length: 15; V gene: TRBV30
CDR3 protein: CASSRDSRLDEQYF; clone size: .; CDR3 length: 14; V gene: TRBV18
CDR3 protein: CASSQYRGSYGANVLTF; clone size: once; CDR3 length: 17; V gene: TRBV3-1/TRBV3-2
CDR3 protein: CATQRTGQGRQQYF; clone size: few; CDR3 length: 14; V gene: TRBV11-3
CDR3 protein: CASSEIVQLYSNQPQHF; clone size: .; CDR3 length: 17; V gene: TRBV6-1
CDR3 protein: CASSRDRAGYGYTF; clone size: .; CDR3 length: 14; V gene: TRBV19
CDR3 protein: CASSYPTGQGWDTQYF; clone size: .; CDR3 length: 16; V gene: TRBV6-2/TRBV6-3
CDR3 protein: CAWSTPSNQPQHF; clone size: .; CDR3 length: 13; V gene: TRBV30
CDR3 protein: CASSISRGGNEQYF; clone size: .; CDR3 length: 14; V gene: TRBV19
CDR3 protein: CASSPPVQGYEQYF; clone size: .; CDR3 length: 14; V gene: TRBV18
CDR3 protein: CASSFTGTVFTDTQYF; clone size: .; CDR3 length: 16; V gene: TRBV9
CDR3 protein: CASSKWGTGVGNEQFF; clone size: .; CDR3 length: 16; V gene: TRBV21-1
CDR3 protein: CASSYSRGRDTQYF; clone size: .; CDR3 length: 14; V gene: TRBV6-5
CDR3 protein: CATSDRGSEAFF; clone size: .; CDR3 length: 12; V gene: TRBV15
CDR3 protein: CASSQVPGQGEEIKPQHF; clone size: .; CDR3 length: 18; V gene: TRBV3-1/TRBV3-2
CDR3 protein: CASSSRDRGVVEAFF; clone size: once; CDR3 length: 15; V gene: TRBV7-2
CDR3 protein: CASSLVPGSGTGSTEAFF; clone size: .; CDR3 length: 18; V gene: TRBV11-2
CDR3 protein: CASSVEGQAHNEQFF; clone size: .; CDR3 length: 15; V gene: TRBV9
CDR3 protein: CASSLGLTYNSPLHF; clone size: once; CDR3 length: 15; V gene: TRBV5-1
CDR3 protein: CATRNSRGNQPQHF; clone size: .; CDR3 length: 14; V gene: TRBV15